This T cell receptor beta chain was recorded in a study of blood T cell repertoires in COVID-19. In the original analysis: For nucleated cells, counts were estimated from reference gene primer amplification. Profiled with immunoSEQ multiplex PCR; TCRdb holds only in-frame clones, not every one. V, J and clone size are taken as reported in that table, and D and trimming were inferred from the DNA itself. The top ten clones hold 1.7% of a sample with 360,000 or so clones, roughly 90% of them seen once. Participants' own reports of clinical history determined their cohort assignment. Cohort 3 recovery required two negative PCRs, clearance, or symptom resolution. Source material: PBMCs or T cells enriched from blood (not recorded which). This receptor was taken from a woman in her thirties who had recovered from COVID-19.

The CDR3 nucleotides are TGTGCCAGTAGTACAGCCGGGAGCCATCAGCCCCAGCATTTT. Protein product: CASSTAGSHQPQHF. The chain combines TRBV19 with TRBJ1-5; D gene ambiguous. V lost 4 bases and J 5 bases, leaving 12 bases between the germline ends. CDR3 length: 14 amino acids. The germline V gene has CDR1 LNHDA and CDR2 SQIVND (reference sequence).